This T cell receptor (beta chain) was recovered during a study of T cell repertoires in cytomegalovirus infection. For the study at large: Indications came from public TCR beta signatures; they pointed to CMV infection and to a matching HLA type. Study observations and caveats: CMV carriers with the relevant HLA were identified by cumulative public TCR beta family frequency. Clonotype analysis showed dominance of the ex vivo response by HLA-C-restricted CMV-specific TCR beta clonotypes.

This CDR3 region has 12 residues. Germline CDR1 and CDR2: SGHVS and FQNEAQ. The V and J ends lost 1 base and 5 bases respectively, with 6 bases between them. MiXCR was run by TCRdb on the reads, yielding one entry per CDR3 protein. The repertoire consists of 250,000 or so distinct CDR3 sequences, with about a sixth occurring once and the leading ten covering approximately 51%. This clonotype was seen many times. Its antigen is not identified. The clonotype originates from a human donor in good health (CMV status not recorded). Some clones in this sample may be carry-over from other donors' samples. The rearrangement uses TRBV7-8 and TRBJ2-7, with D uncertain. Source material: CD8+ T cells from PBMCs. The CDR3 nucleotides are TGTGCCAGCAGCTTAGTTCCCGACGAGCAGTACTTC. Translating it yields CASSLVPDEQYF.